Listed below are T cell receptor beta chains from one sample, sequenced in a study of T cells expressing NK-cell markers. From its re-call of the 5' RACE reads, TCRdb lists each CDR3 protein once, without DNA. This sample contains around 470,000 distinct CDR3 sequences. The sequencing sample was made of blood T cells: a sorted CD56 or NKG2C T cell subset, CD4+ or CD8+ T cells, or bulk PBMC T cells (not recorded which). The receptor set was obtained from a woman between 45 and 65 years old in good health. The CDR3 runs from the conserved cysteine through the conserved F or W.

v_gene	len	j_gene	CDR3aa
TRBV12-3/TRBV12-4	14	TRBJ1-4	CASSRDRGSGELFF
TRBV5-1	16	TRBJ2-5	CASSPGRVGVRETQYF
TRBV30	12	TRBJ2-1	CAWSPTTNEQFF
TRBV10-3	12	TRBJ2-5	CAIADQKETQYF
TRBV28	16	TRBJ1-1	CASSLVSGTGYTEAFF
TRBV29-1	16	TRBJ2-1	CSVVPPASGYYNEQFF
TRBV6-5	18	TRBJ2-1	CASSTSSTSGVNNNEQFF
TRBV6-5	11	TRBJ2-1	CASSYNRVQFF
TRBV2	14	TRBJ2-2	CASSRDTVAGELFF
TRBV10-3	15	TRBJ2-1	CAISQRASGSHEQFF
TRBV3-1	15	TRBJ1-1	CASSQAPSLNTEAFF
TRBV12-3/TRBV12-4	17	TRBJ2-3	CASLSRFGGGYTDTQYF
TRBV12-3/TRBV12-4	15	TRBJ2-2	CASSLQGAIAGELFF
TRBV11-3	15	TRBJ2-7	CASSFAGQISYEQYF
TRBV29-1	14	TRBJ2-6	CSATGGGGANVLTF
TRBV7-2	13	TRBJ2-1	CASSLAPPQEQFF
TRBV2	16	TRBJ2-1	CASSDGRRSSYNEQFF
TRBV9	11	TRBJ2-4	CASSATGKQYF
TRBV19	16	TRBJ2-2	CASTSPGTGITGELFF
TRBV20-1	14	TRBJ2-7	CSAHPGLANYEQYF
TRBV6-2/TRBV6-3	14	TRBJ2-3	CASSYPKSGDTQYF
TRBV4-1	12	TRBJ1-1	CASSFGDTEAFF
TRBV7-9	13	TRBJ2-7	CASSERTSYEQYF
TRBV7-9	14	TRBJ2-5	CASSFTGGAETQYF
TRBV24-1	16	TRBJ1-2	CATRETGTEGNYGYTF
TRBV7-9	16	TRBJ2-1	CASSHRTGGIYNEQFF
TRBV29-1	15	TRBJ1-2	CSVGLGLGSASGYTF
TRBV12-3/TRBV12-4	18	TRBJ2-1	CASSLPPRRLRGTNEQFF
TRBV20-1	14	TRBJ1-5	CSASQGGSNQPQHF
TRBV12-3/TRBV12-4	14	TRBJ2-7	CASTGDTHYYEQYF
TRBV9	16	TRBJ2-1	CASSQQPAGSYNEQFF
TRBV12-3/TRBV12-4	16	TRBJ2-5	CASSSSTSGRKETQYF
TRBV6-6	13	TRBJ2-3	CASSYPPEDTQYF
TRBV18	16	TRBJ2-2	CASSPLRNSNTGELFF
TRBV6-5	15	TRBJ2-3	CASSDRGSDTDTQYF
TRBV19	15	TRBJ2-1	CASSIGGTTYNEQFF
TRBV19	17	TRBJ2-2	CASITTSGMVNTGELFF
TRBV28	15	TRBJ1-2	CASSLLGPSGSGYTF
TRBV12-5	13	TRBJ1-1	CASGSRLNTEAFF
TRBV24-1	14	TRBJ2-4	CATSDPRPASIQYF
TRBV7-9	15	TRBJ2-2	CASSPGTGGKWELFF
TRBV29-1	13	TRBJ1-3	CSVRGTDRNTIYF
TRBV4-1	15	TRBJ2-1	CASGGSSGRNNEQFF
TRBV20-1	14	TRBJ2-1	CSASGRRGYNEQFF
TRBV20-1	14	TRBJ2-2	CSARPGLHTGELFF
TRBV20-1	13	TRBJ1-3	CSARVQGGNTIYF
TRBV15	14	TRBJ2-5	CATSPAGGRETQYF
TRBV28	14	TRBJ2-3	CASSLPGTTDTQYF
TRBV7-2	13	TRBJ1-2	CASSLGQHMGYTF
TRBV12-3/TRBV12-4	14	TRBJ1-4	CASSLSATNEKLFF
TRBV11-3	13	TRBJ2-5	CASSLPWDRTQYF
TRBV7-6	15	TRBJ2-2	CASSLTRGLWGELFF
TRBV27	14	TRBJ2-1	CASARAGGTVQQFF
TRBV5-1	15	TRBJ1-2	CASSLAGTGIDGYTF
TRBV27	14	TRBJ1-5	CASSLSGGGQPQHF
TRBV12-5	15	TRBJ1-2	CASGLDREFGYGYTF
TRBV12-3/TRBV12-4	15	TRBJ1-2	CASSSTGTGGYGYTF
TRBV7-9	14	TRBJ1-1	CASSLGQGSREAFF
TRBV6-6	14	TRBJ1-1	CASSPEAVSTEAFF
TRBV5-5	14	TRBJ1-1	CASRDSISNTEAFF